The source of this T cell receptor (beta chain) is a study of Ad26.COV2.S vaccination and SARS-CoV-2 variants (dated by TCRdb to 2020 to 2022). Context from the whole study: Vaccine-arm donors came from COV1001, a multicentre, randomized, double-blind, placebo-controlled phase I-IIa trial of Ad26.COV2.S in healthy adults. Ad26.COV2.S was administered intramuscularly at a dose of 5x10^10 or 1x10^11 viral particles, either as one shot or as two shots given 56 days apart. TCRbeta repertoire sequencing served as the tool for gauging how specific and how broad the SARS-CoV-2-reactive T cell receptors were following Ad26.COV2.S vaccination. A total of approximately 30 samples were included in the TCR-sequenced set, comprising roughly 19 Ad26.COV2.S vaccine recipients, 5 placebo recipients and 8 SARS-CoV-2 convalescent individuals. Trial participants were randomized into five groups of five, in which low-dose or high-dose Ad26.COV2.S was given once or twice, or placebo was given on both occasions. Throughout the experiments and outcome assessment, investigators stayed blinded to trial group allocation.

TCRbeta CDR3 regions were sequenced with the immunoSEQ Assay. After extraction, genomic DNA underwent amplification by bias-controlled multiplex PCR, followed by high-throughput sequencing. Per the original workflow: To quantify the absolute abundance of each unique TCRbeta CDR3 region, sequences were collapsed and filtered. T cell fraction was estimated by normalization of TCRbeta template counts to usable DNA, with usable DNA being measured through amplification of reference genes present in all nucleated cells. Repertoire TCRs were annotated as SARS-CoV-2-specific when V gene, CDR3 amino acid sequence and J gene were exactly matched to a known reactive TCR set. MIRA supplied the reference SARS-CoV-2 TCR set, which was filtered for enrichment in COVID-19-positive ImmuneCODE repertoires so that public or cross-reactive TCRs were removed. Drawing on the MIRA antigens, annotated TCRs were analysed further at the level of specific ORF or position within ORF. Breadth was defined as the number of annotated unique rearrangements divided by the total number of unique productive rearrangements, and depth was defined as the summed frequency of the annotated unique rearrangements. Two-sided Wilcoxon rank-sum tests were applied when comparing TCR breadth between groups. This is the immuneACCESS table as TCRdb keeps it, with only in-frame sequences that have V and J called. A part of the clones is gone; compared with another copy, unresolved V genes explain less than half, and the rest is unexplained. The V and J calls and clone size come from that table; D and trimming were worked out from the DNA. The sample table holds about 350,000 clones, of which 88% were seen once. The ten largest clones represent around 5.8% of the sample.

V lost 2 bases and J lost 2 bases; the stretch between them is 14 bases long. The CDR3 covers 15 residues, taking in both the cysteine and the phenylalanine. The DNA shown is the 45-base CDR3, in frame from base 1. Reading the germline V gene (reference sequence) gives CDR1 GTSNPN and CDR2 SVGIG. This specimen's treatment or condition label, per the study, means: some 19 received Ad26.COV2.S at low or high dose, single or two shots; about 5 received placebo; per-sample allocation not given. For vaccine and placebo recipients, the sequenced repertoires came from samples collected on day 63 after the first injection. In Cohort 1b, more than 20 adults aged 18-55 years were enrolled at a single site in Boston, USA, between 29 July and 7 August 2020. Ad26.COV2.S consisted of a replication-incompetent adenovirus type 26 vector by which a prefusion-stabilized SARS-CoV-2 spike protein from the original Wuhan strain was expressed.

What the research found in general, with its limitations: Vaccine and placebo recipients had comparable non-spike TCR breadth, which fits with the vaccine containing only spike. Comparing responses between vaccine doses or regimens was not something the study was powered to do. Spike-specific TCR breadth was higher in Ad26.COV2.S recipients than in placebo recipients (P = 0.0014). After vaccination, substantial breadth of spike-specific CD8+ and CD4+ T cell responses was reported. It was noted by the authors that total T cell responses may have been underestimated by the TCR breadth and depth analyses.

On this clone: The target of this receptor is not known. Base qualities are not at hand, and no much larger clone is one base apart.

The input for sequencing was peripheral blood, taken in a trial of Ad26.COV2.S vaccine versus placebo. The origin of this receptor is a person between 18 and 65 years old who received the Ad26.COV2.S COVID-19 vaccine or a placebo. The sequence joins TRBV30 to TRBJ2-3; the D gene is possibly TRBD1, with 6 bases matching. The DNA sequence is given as TGTGCCTGGAGTACAGGGTACGATCCCACAGATACGCAGTATTTT. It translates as CAWSTGYDPTDTQYF.